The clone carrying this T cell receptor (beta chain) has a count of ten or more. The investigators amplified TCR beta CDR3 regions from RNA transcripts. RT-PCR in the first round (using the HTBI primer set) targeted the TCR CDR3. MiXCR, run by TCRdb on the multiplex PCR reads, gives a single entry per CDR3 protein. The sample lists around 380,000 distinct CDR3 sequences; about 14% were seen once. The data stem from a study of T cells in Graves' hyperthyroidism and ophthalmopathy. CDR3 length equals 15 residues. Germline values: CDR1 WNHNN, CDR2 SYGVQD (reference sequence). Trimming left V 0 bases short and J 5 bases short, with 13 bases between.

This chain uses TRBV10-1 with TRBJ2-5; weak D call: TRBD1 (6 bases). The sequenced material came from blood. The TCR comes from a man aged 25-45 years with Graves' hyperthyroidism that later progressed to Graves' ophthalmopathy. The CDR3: CASSESMGARETQYF. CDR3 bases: TGCGCCAGCAGTGAGTCGATGGGGGCGCGTGAGACCCAGTACTTC.